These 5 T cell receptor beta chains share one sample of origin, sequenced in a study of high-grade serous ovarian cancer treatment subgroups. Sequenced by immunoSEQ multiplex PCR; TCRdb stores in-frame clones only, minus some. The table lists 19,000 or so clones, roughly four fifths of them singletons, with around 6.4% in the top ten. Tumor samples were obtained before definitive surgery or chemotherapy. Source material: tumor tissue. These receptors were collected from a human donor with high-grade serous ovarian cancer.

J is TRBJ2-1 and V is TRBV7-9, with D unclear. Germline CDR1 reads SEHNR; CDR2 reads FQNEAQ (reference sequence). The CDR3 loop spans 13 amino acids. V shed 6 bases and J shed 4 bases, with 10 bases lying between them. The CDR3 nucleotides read TGTGCCAGCAGATCCCCCAGTTACAATGAGCAGTTCTTC. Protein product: CASRSPSYNEQFF.

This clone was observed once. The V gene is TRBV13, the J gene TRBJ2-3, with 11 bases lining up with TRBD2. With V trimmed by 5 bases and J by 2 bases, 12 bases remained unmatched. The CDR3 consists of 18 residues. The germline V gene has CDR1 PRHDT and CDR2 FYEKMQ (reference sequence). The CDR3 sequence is CASSAWLAGGRATDTQYF. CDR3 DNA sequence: TGTGCCAGCAGCGCCTGGCTAGCGGGAGGTAGGGCCACAGATACGCAGTATTTT. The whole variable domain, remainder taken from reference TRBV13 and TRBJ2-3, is AAGVIQSPRHLIKEKRETATLKCYPIPRHDTVYWYQQGPGQDPQFLISFYEKMQSDKGSIPDRFSAQQFSDYHSELNMSSLELGDSALYFCASSAWLAGGRATDTQYFGPGTRLTVL.

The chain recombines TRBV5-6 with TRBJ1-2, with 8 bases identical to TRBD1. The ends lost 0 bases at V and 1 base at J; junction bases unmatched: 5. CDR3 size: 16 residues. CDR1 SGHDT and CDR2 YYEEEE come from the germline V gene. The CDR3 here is CASSLGGTGFNYGYTF. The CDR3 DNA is TGTGCCAGCAGCTTGGGAGGGACAGGTTTTAACTATGGCTACACCTTC.

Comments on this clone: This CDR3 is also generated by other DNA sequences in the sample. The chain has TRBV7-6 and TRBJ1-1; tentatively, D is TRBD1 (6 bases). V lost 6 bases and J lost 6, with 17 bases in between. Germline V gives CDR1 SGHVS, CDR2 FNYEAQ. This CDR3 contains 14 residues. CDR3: CASSGYRVSAEAFF. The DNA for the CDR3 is TGTGCCAGCAGTGGATACAGGGTTTCTGCTGAAGCTTTCTTT.

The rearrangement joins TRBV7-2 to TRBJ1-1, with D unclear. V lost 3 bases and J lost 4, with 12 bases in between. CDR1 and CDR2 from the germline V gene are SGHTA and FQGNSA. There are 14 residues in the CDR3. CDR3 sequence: CASSLVSGVTEAFF. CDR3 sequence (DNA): TGTGCCAGCAGCTTGGTGTCTGGGGTCACTGAAGCTTTCTTT.